One sample yielded the 24 T cell receptor beta chains listed below, sequenced in a study of PD-L1 blockade in urothelial cancer. Assay used: immunoSEQ multiplex PCR; TCRdb lists only in-frame clones, some missing. The sample has about 2,500 clones; 30% to 45% are singletons. The sequencing used tumor tissue, collected before atezolizumab (anti-PD-L1) treatment. Receptors were obtained from a man aged 55 to 70 with urothelial cancer.

J is TRBJ1-6 and V is TRBV19; D uncertain. V gave up 9 bases and J gave up 0 bases, with 6 bases separating them. This CDR3 region has 13 residues. Germline V CDR1 and CDR2: LNHDA, SQIVND (reference sequence). The chain's CDR3 is CASASSYNSPLHF. The CDR3 nucleotides are TGTGCCAGCGCGAGCTCCTATAATTCACCCCTCCACTTT.

The rearrangement joins TRBV6-8 to TRBJ1-4; D unclear. The V end was cut by 7 bases, the J end by 3 bases, with 18 bases between. Germline CDR1 reads MNHGY; CDR2 reads SAAAGT. The CDR3 is 16 residues long. CDR3 sequence: CASITEGTAPNEKLFF. CDR3 DNA: TGTGCCAGCATCACCGAAGGAACGGCTCCTAATGAAAAACTGTTTTTT.

This clone was picked up one time. This chain links TRBV28 with TRBJ2-3; TRBD1 matches at 12 bases. This CDR3 comprises 18 residues. Germline V gene data show CDR1 as MDHEN and CDR2 as SYDVKM. V lost 5 bases and J lost 4; bases outside the gene matches: 13. The CDR3 region is CASSTRDRGRVNADTQYF. Written as DNA, the CDR3 is TGTGCCAGCAGTACGCGGGACAGGGGGCGCGTTAACGCAGATACGCAGTATTTT.

By share, this clone counts as medium-sized. J is TRBJ1-2 and V is TRBV6-8, with D uncertain. The CDR3 has 12 residues. Germline-derived CDR1 and CDR2 are MNHGY and SAAAGT. The V and J ends lost 6 bases and 4 bases respectively, with 9 bases between them. CDR3 in DNA: TGTGCCAGCAGCGACGGAAGCTATGGCTACACCTTC. Its translation: CASSDGSYGYTF.

A few counts support this clone. The chain couples TRBV9 to TRBJ2-2; no reliable D call. V was trimmed by 0 bases and J by 1 base, leaving 10 bases between them. The CDR3 length is 16 residues. CDR1 and CDR2 from the germline V gene are SGDLS and YYNGEE. The CDR3 region is CASSVVGDQNTGELFF. The CDR3 region has the DNA TGTGCCAGCAGCGTAGTTGGAGACCAGAACACCGGGGAGCTGTTTTTT.

The rearrangement joins TRBV18 to TRBJ1-6, with D hard to call. This CDR3 region has 15 residues. The V end was cut by 3 bases, the J end by 9 bases, with 15 bases between. Germline values: CDR1 KGHSH, CDR2 LQKENI. In nucleotides, the CDR3 is TGTGCCAGCTCACCGGGCCAAGGGTTGGGTTCACCCCTCCACTTT. The encoded protein is CASSPGQGLGSPLHF.

The V and J genes are TRBV15 and TRBJ2-3; D possibly corresponds to TRBD1 (7 bases). The CDR3 totals 15 residues. V lost 4 bases, J lost 3 bases, and 14 bases lay in between. From germline, CDR1 is LNHNV and CDR2 YYDKDF (reference sequence). CDR3 DNA sequence: TGTGCCACCAGCAACCGACAGGGAGGAACAGATACGCAGTATTTT. This sequence encodes CATSNRQGGTDTQYF.

This clone came up a few times. The chain employs TRBV6-8 and TRBJ1-4; D might be TRBD1 (5 bases). The CDR3 totals 14 residues. Germline V gene data show CDR1 as MNHGY and CDR2 as SAAAGT. V lost 6 bases to trimming and J lost 7 bases, with 15 bases between them. CDR3 protein: CASRTSGEGEKLFF. The CDR3 DNA reads TGTGCCAGCAGGACGTCGGGGGAAGGTGAAAAACTGTTTTTT.

The chain joins TRBV28 to TRBJ1-1; TRBD1 matches 7 bases. Germline V gives CDR1 MDHEN, CDR2 SYDVKM. Trimming removed 6 bases from V and 0 bases from J; junction bases left unmatched: 10. The CDR3 spans 16 residues. The CDR3 reads CASSQEPTGVNTEAFF. The CDR3 DNA follows: TGTGCCAGCAGCCAGGAACCTACAGGGGTGAACACTGAAGCTTTCTTT.

The genes are TRBV12-5 and TRBJ2-5; D may match TRBD1 or TRBD2 (6 bases each). Trimming left V 2 bases short and J 5 bases short, with 15 bases between. Germline V CDR1 and CDR2: LGHNT, FRNRAP. The length of the CDR3 is 15 residues. This CDR3 is CASGLWAGGGETQYF. CDR3 coding DNA: TGTGCTAGTGGTTTGTGGGCCGGGGGCGGCGAGACCCAGTACTTC.

This chain joins TRBV28 and TRBJ2-3; D is unclear. Germline V gives CDR1 MDHEN, CDR2 SYDVKM. With 2 bases removed from V and 0 bases from J, the gap between germline ends came to 6 bases. The CDR3 is 14 amino acids. The CDR3 coding sequence is TGTGCCAGCAGTTTAGACACTAGCACAGATACGCAGTATTTT. This gives the protein CASSLDTSTDTQYF.

V and J are TRBV18 and TRBJ1-1, with TRBD1 as a possible D gene (5 bases). Germline V gene lookup returns CDR1 KGHSH and CDR2 LQKENI. CDR3 length: 14 amino acids. V was trimmed by 2 bases and J by 1 base, leaving 8 bases between them. The CDR3 sequence: CASSPGGANTEAFF. For the CDR3, the DNA is TGTGCCAGCTCACCAGGAGGGGCGAACACTGAAGCTTTCTTT.

This chain connects TRBV28 to TRBJ1-2; TRBD1 matches at 10 bases. Looked up from germline, CDR1 is MDHEN and CDR2 is SYDVKM. Trimming took 6 bases from V and 2 from J; bases not matched to a gene: 6. The CDR3 has 15 amino acids. CDR3 in amino acids: CASSPPGQGNYGYTF. In DNA form, the CDR3 reads TGTGCCAGCAGCCCACCGGGACAGGGGAACTATGGCTACACCTTC.

V is TRBV7-5 and J is TRBJ2-7; the table's D call of TRBD1 was not tested on the DNA. TRBV7-5 is described as a pseudogene. The length of the CDR3 is 14 residues. CDR3 sequence reads: CASSLAGGTYEQYF. CDR3 sequence (DNA): TGTGCCAGCAGCTTGGCAGGGGGGACCTACGAGCAGTACTTC.

Only a few counts were recorded for this clone. The chain carries TRBV19 and TRBJ1-1; TRBD1 agrees at 12 bases. In germline, CDR1 is LNHDA, CDR2 SQIVND (reference sequence). The CDR3 sequence is 16 residues long. J lost 6 bases, V lost 4 bases, and 9 bases had no gene match. The CDR3 nucleotides are TGTGCCAGTAGTACCGGGACAGGGGGCGGAAGAGCTGAAGCTTTCTTT. Translation gives CASSTGTGGGRAEAFF. Full variable domain (rest looked up from reference TRBV19 and TRBJ1-1): DGGITQSPKYLFRKEGQNVTLSCEQNLNHDAMYWYRQDPGQGLRLIYYSQIVNDFQKGDIAEGYSVSREKKESFPLTVTSAQKNPTAFYLCASSTGTGGGRAEAFFGQGTRLTVV.

The table lists this clone with a few counts. The chain couples TRBV11-3 to TRBJ1-2, with unresolved D. The CDR3 totals 14 residues. The germline V and J ends were trimmed by 2 bases and 1 base, with 8 bases remaining between them. Germline CDR1 and CDR2: SGHNT and YENEEA. The CDR3 loop reads CASSLSRDNYGYTF. CDR3 sequence (DNA): TGTGCCAGCAGCTTAAGTAGGGATAACTATGGCTACACCTTC.

The V call is TRBV30, the J call TRBJ1-1; 7 nucleotides line up with TRBD1. The CDR3 runs to 14 residues. V dropped 1 base and J dropped 3; count of bases not matched to a gene: 5. Germline CDR1 is GTSNPN and CDR2 is SVGIG (reference sequence). DNA for the CDR3: TGTGCCTGGAGTGCGGGGGACAGTGACACTGAAGCTTTCTTT. Translation gives CAWSAGDSDTEAFF.

By frequency in the sample, this clone is medium-sized. The chain's CDR3 is CASSYAGGDYGYTF. The DNA of the CDR3 is TGTGCCAGCAGCTATGCAGGGGGCGACTATGGCTACACCTTC. The chain uses TRBV11-3 and TRBJ1-2; TRBD1 matches at 8 bases. J was trimmed by 3 bases and V by 4 bases; bases with no gene match: 4. The CDR3 covers 14 residues. Germline V gives CDR1 SGHNT, CDR2 YENEEA.

This clone came up a few times. This sequence joins TRBV9 and TRBJ2-2, with D unresolved. The CDR3 covers 14 residues. Trimming cost V 2 bases and J 6 bases, with 11 bases left between them. Germline V gene sequence: CDR1 SGDLS, CDR2 YYNGEE. The CDR3 DNA reads as TGTGCCAGCAGCGTTATAGGGTCCGCCGGGGAGCTGTTTTTT. This codes for CASSVIGSAGELFF.

This clone ranks as medium-sized. This sequence joins TRBV11-3 and TRBJ2-5; either TRBD1 or TRBD2 may supply D (5 bases each). This CDR3 is 17 amino acids long. The V end was cut by 4 bases, the J end by 4 bases, with 22 bases between. From germline, CDR1 is SGHNT and CDR2 YENEEA. The CDR3 loop is CASSSPFREGIGETQYF. The CDR3 region has the DNA TGTGCCAGCAGCTCCCCTTTCCGAGAGGGGATCGGAGAGACCCAGTACTTC.

The table lists this clone with a few counts. V is TRBV5-1 and J is TRBJ2-3, with TRBD1 matching 9 bases. With 2 bases clipped from V and 3 bases from J, the junction kept 7 bases outside the gene matches. Germline CDR1 SGHRS, CDR2 YFSETQ. The CDR3 is 16 residues long. This chain's CDR3 is CASSFYPTGGTDTQYF. The CDR3 DNA reads TGCGCCAGCAGCTTCTATCCGACAGGGGGAACAGATACGCAGTATTTT.

This clone has a handful of counts. V usage is TRBV28 and J usage is TRBJ1-2, with 7 bases matching TRBD1. Germline assignment: CDR1 MDHEN and CDR2 SYDVKM. J lost 4 bases, V lost 3 bases, and 14 bases had no gene match. CDR3 length equals 17 residues. CDR3 amino acids: CASSFIRGRFLGYGYTF. The CDR3 DNA sequence: TGTGCCAGCAGTTTTATAAGGGGGCGCTTCCTTGGCTATGGCTACACCTTC.

There are a few counts of this clone. This chain uses TRBV6-8 with TRBJ2-2; no reliable D call. V was trimmed by 4 bases and J by 5 bases, leaving 5 bases between them. Germline CDR1 and CDR2: MNHGY and SAAAGT. This CDR3 is 12 amino acids long. The CDR3 spells CASSLPTGELFF. The CDR3 nucleotides are TGTGCCAGCAGTTTACCTACCGGGGAGCTGTTTTTT.

Relative to its sample, this clone is large. The CDR3 here is CASSYGTGVPEAFF. The CDR3 nucleotides read TGTGCCAGCAGTTACGGGACAGGGGTCCCTGAAGCTTTCTTT. The chain combines TRBV6-8 with TRBJ1-1, with 10 bases fitting TRBD1. Trimming at V came to 2 bases and at J to 6 bases, leaving 3 bases not matched to a gene. CDR1 MNHGY and CDR2 SAAAGT come from the germline V gene. CDR3 size: 14 residues.